The clone carrying this T cell receptor (beta chain) turned up a few times. The antigen remains unidentified. TCRbeta library construction was performed incorporating unique molecular identifiers. TCRdb re-analysed the PCR reads in MiXCR, keeping a single row per CDR3 protein. The top ten hold 9.5% to 13% of the sample, which has under 400,000 distinct CDR3 sequences, around 25% seen once. This sample is drawn from a study of T-cell reconstitution after alpha-beta-depleted transplantation in children. Points from the study as a whole: T-cell counts and diversity were attributed mostly to newly produced T cells one year after transplant. For some patients, TCRbeta diversity was high at day 60 because of recipient T cells and thymic progenitors that survived. Expanded graft clones numbering several hundred reportedly gave rise to alpha-beta T cells about two months after transplant.

With 6 bases clipped from V and 4 bases from J, the junction kept 8 bases outside the gene matches. CDR3 size: 14 residues. CDR1 MNHEY and CDR2 SMNVEV come from the germline V gene (reference sequence). This receptor was identified in a male patient between 10 and 17 years old who had a stem cell transplant for acute lymphoblastic leukemia, so the T cells may come from the graft donor. This material consisted of PBMCs, mostly from graft donor cells, taken 180 days after TCRalphabeta/CD19-depleted stem cell transplant. The J gene is TRBJ1-2, the V gene TRBV27; the match to TRBD1 covers 7 bases. The CDR3 reads CASRSLAGGYGYTF. CDR3 nucleotide sequence: TGTGCCAGCAGATCATTGGCAGGGGGCTATGGCTACACCTTC.